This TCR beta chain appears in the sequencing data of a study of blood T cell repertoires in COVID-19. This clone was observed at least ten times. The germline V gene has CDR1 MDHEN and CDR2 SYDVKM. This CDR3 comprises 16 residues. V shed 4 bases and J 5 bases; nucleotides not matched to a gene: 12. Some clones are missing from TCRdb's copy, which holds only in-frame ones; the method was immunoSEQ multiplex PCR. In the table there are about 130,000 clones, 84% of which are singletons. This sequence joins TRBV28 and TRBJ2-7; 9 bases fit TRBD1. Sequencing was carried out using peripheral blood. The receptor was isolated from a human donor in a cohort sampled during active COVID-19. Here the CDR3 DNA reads TGTGCCAGCAGTTCGGGTGGGGACAGGGACGCTGACGAGCAGTACTTC. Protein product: CASSSGGDRDADEQYF.